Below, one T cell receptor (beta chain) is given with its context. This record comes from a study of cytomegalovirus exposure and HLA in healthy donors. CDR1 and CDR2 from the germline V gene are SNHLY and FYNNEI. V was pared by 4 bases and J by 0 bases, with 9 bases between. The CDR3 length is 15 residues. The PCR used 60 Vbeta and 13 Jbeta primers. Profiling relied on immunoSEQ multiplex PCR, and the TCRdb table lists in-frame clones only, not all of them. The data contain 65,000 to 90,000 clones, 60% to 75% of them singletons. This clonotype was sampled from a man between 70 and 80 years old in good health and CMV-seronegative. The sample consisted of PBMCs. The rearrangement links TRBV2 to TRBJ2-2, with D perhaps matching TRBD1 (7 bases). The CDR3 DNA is TGTGCCAGCAGTGTCAGGGGGGCGAACACCGGGGAGCTGTTTTTT. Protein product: CASSVRGANTGELFF.